This is a list of T cell receptor beta chains from one sample in a study of cytomegalovirus exposure and HLA in healthy donors. TCRdb's table, derived via immunoSEQ multiplex PCR, lists solely in-frame clones and lacks some. Of more than 130,000 clones listed, approximately 83% are singletons. Material for sequencing was PBMCs. All receptors come from a man in his forties in good health and CMV-seropositive. Each CDR3 is given with its conserved first and last residue. Fields, in order: V gene, J gene, clone size, CDR3 protein. Size is stated for part of the rows, as once, few or many counts, or as a class when the clone is expanded.

V: TRBV7-9; J: TRBJ2-3; size: .; CDR3: CASSPRQPGTGADTQYF
V: TRBV30; J: TRBJ2-7; size: .; CDR3: CAWSVLGTGIYEQYF
V: TRBV7-9; J: TRBJ2-5; size: few; CDR3: CASRLAGAQETQYF
V: TRBV19; J: TRBJ1-2; size: .; CDR3: CASSIGLASYGYTF
V: TRBV7-2; J: TRBJ2-5; size: .; CDR3: CASSFGEGETQYF
V: TRBV4-1; J: TRBJ2-7; size: .; CDR3: CASSQGTSGSSYEQCF
V: TRBV5-6; J: TRBJ1-4; size: .; CDR3: CASSLGQPNEKLFF
V: TRBV7-9; J: .; size: .; CDR3: CASSPLYEQYF
V: TRBV19; J: TRBJ2-1; size: .; CDR3: CASRYGGGSSYNEQFF
V: TRBV13; J: TRBJ2-3; size: .; CDR3: CASNLRDREGDTQYF
V: TRBV5-1; J: TRBJ2-7; size: once; CDR3: CASSPPPWDTMSSYEQYF
V: TRBV5-6; J: TRBJ2-1; size: .; CDR3: CASSRIGGADEQFF
V: TRBV29-1; J: TRBJ1-1; size: .; CDR3: CSVARGGGVNTEAFF
V: TRBV29-1; J: TRBJ1-2; size: .; CDR3: CSAGQGTNYGYTF
V: TRBV9; J: TRBJ2-7; size: .; CDR3: CASSPGRLAGGTYEQYF
V: TRBV7-2; J: TRBJ2-4; size: .; CDR3: CASSLGRARDAKNIQYF
V: TRBV6-1; J: TRBJ2-7; size: .; CDR3: CASSEFDRIGEQYF
V: TRBV6-5; J: TRBJ1-4; size: .; CDR3: CASSYSRGSEKLFF
V: TRBV4-1; J: TRBJ2-1; size: .; CDR3: CASSQLSGGQSYNEQFF
V: TRBV11-2; J: TRBJ1-3; size: .; CDR3: CASSQQTARSGNTIYF
V: TRBV5-8; J: TRBJ2-5; size: .; CDR3: CASSFHGYEETQYF
V: TRBV4-2; J: TRBJ2-3; size: once; CDR3: CASSQDAGREGTQYF
V: TRBV9; J: TRBJ2-1; size: .; CDR3: CASSVAGTRSPPSNEQFF
V: TRBV27; J: TRBJ1-4; size: .; CDR3: CASSLEGPNEKLFF
V: TRBV29-1; J: TRBJ2-2; size: .; CDR3: CSVGDRVGGELFF
V: TRBV6-1; J: TRBJ1-2; size: once; CDR3: CASSETQGRNYGYTF
V: TRBV6-5; J: .; size: .; CDR3: CASSYAGDSYEQYF